There are many counts of the clone carrying this TCR beta chain. What it binds is unknown. Germline values: CDR1 DFQATT, CDR2 SNEGSKA (reference sequence). Trimming pared 5 bases from V and 9 bases from J, leaving 17 bases between. The CDR3 sequence is 14 residues long. This entry belongs to a study of type 1 regulatory T cells. Whole-study context: T-allo10 is a Tr1-enriched, alloantigen-specific CD4 T cell product made in vitro.

Study-level results: Type 1 regulatory T cells had a more restricted TCR repertoire than non-type 1 regulatory T cells.

From the reads, TCRdb called clonotypes with MiXCR, one entry per CDR3 protein. The sample holds over 55,000 distinct CDR3 sequences, around 49% seen once. The source is a human donor in good health. This chain connects TRBV20-1 to TRBJ1-6; possible D gene TRBD1, 5 bases. The sequencing input was cultured non-Tr1 T cells, either the whole culture or a sorted T cell fraction (not recorded which). Here the CDR3 reads CSAPLRGAASPLHF. The CDR3 DNA reads as TGCAGTGCTCCTCTCCGTGGGGCTGCTTCACCCCTCCACTTT.